This T cell receptor beta chain was captured by sequencing in a study of blood T cell repertoires in COVID-19. Study details: T cells, B-cell-depleted T cells, or PBMCs provided the cDNA or gDNA that served as material.

This CDR3 is 14 amino acids long. Germline-derived CDR1 and CDR2 are MNHEY and SVGAGI. Trimming stripped 5 bases from V and 11 bases from J, with 21 bases between. Participants came from some 23 US areas, aged roughly 18 to 89 years. Categorization into cohorts depended on clinical history that participants reported. Donors in Cohort 3 who had recovered were those with two negative PCRs, healthcare professional clearance, or resolution of their symptoms. Measured with immunoSEQ multiplex PCR; TCRdb has only the in-frame clones, and not every one. The data show about 300,000 clones, about nine tenths seen once.

The receptor comes from a woman younger than 30 who had recovered from COVID-19. Sequenced sample: PBMCs or T cells enriched from blood (not recorded which). The chain couples TRBV6-5 to TRBJ1-1; no clear D. CDR3: CASSSSYGLTYAFF. The CDR3 DNA follows: TGTGCCAGCAGTAGCTCCTATGGACTGACGTATGCTTTCTTT.